A selection of T cell receptor beta chains follows, all from one sample in a study of CD8 T cells in ankylosing spondylitis. One entry per CDR3 protein results from TCRdb running MiXCR on the 5' RACE reads. The sample has about 140,000 distinct CDR3 sequences, roughly 8% seen once. Sequencing used synovial fluid, either unsorted or a sorted T cell fraction (not recorded which). Every receptor here comes from a male donor with ankylosing spondylitis. The CDR3 runs from the conserved cysteine through the conserved F or W. The D gene is left open where the match is weak. Size is stated for part of the rows, as once, few or many counts, or as a class when the clone is expanded.

abundance: many; v_gene: TRBV10-3; d_gene: TRBD1; j_gene: TRBJ2-7; len: 13; CDR3nt: TGTGCCACGGGTGGGACAGGGGACCGGGGGCAGTACTTC; CDR3aa: CATGGTGDRGQYF
abundance: few; v_gene: TRBV7-2; d_gene: TRBD1; j_gene: TRBJ2-3; len: 15; CDR3nt: TGTGCCAGCAGCCTAGGGACAGGGGAGACAGATACGCAGTATTTT; CDR3aa: CASSLGTGETDTQYF
abundance: few; v_gene: TRBV7-2; d_gene: NA; j_gene: TRBJ2-2; len: 12; CDR3nt: TGTGCCAGCAGTACGTACACCGGGGAGCTGTTTTTT; CDR3aa: CASSTYTGELFF
abundance: NA; v_gene: TRBV27; d_gene: TRBD1; j_gene: TRBJ1-5; len: 19; CDR3nt: TGTGCCTGCAGTTTATCGAGGAGACAGGGTACGGGGGCCAATCAGCCCCAGCATTTT; CDR3aa: CACSLSRRQGTGANQPQHF
abundance: NA; v_gene: TRBV3-1; d_gene: TRBD1; j_gene: TRBJ2-7; len: 17; CDR3nt: TGTGCCTCCTGCCCGAAGCGGCCGAGGGACAGTCGGAACGAGCAGTACTTC; CDR3aa: CASCPKRPRDSRNEQYF
abundance: many; v_gene: TRBV5-1; d_gene: NA; j_gene: TRBJ2-7; len: 14; CDR3nt: TGCGCCAGCAGCTTGGATCTGCTCCCGGGGGAGCAGTACTTC; CDR3aa: CASSLDLLPGEQYF
abundance: many; v_gene: TRBV7-2; d_gene: TRBD1; j_gene: TRBJ2-2; len: 16; CDR3nt: TGTGCCAGCAGCACCCGGACAGGGGGCGCTCCCGGGGAGCTGTTTTTT; CDR3aa: CASSTRTGGAPGELFF
abundance: many; v_gene: TRBV9; d_gene: NA; j_gene: TRBJ2-1; len: 12; CDR3nt: TGTGCCAGCAGCCTACCCTACAATGAGCAGTTCTTC; CDR3aa: CASSLPYNEQFF
abundance: many; v_gene: TRBV4-3; d_gene: NA; j_gene: TRBJ1-6; len: 14; CDR3nt: TGCGCCAGCAGTTTTCGACAGGAGGATTCACCCCTCCACTTT; CDR3aa: CASSFRQEDSPLHF
abundance: few; v_gene: TRBV15; d_gene: NA; j_gene: TRBJ1-2; len: 15; CDR3nt: TGTGCCACCAGCAGAGATCTGGTTGCAGGGCAAGGCTACACCTTC; CDR3aa: CATSRDLVAGQGYTF
abundance: many; v_gene: TRBV5-1; d_gene: NA; j_gene: TRBJ2-7; len: 13; CDR3nt: TGCGCCAGCAGCTCCTTAATGTCCTACGAGCAGTACTTC; CDR3aa: CASSSLMSYEQYF
abundance: many; v_gene: TRBV6-5; d_gene: NA; j_gene: TRBJ1-2; len: 15; CDR3nt: TGTGCCAGCAGTTACGCACGGGGGTTAAACTATGGCTACACCTTC; CDR3aa: CASSYARGLNYGYTF
abundance: NA; v_gene: TRBV7-2; d_gene: NA; j_gene: TRBJ2-5; len: 13; CDR3nt: TGTGCCAGCAGCCTCGGGCCCTCTTGGGCCCAGTACTTC; CDR3aa: CASSLGPSWAQYF
abundance: few; v_gene: TRBV3-1; d_gene: NA; j_gene: TRBJ1-2; len: 13; CDR3nt: TGTGCCAGCAGCCAAAGGGGTAACTATGGCTACACCTTC; CDR3aa: CASSQRGNYGYTF
abundance: few; v_gene: TRBV20-1; d_gene: NA; j_gene: TRBJ2-7; len: 14; CDR3nt: TGCAGTGCTAGAGGGACCATGCCCGCCTACGAGCAGTACTTC; CDR3aa: CSARGTMPAYEQYF
abundance: few; v_gene: TRBV24-1; d_gene: NA; j_gene: TRBJ2-3; len: 16; CDR3nt: TGTGCCACCAGTGATGGGACCGGGATAGGGACAGATACGCAGTATTTT; CDR3aa: CATSDGTGIGTDTQYF
abundance: many; v_gene: TRBV18; d_gene: TRBD2; j_gene: TRBJ2-1; len: 17; CDR3nt: TGTGCCAGCTCACCGGGACTAGCGGGAGTAGGGTACAATGAGCAGTTCTTC; CDR3aa: CASSPGLAGVGYNEQFF
abundance: few; v_gene: TRBV18; d_gene: TRBD2; j_gene: TRBJ2-1; len: 16; CDR3nt: TGTGCCAGCTCACCACCGTGGACTAGCGGGGGGAATGAGCAGTTCTTC; CDR3aa: CASSPPWTSGGNEQFF
abundance: NA; v_gene: TRBV6-1; d_gene: TRBD1; j_gene: TRBJ1-6; len: 13; CDR3nt: TGTGCCAGCAGAGACAGGGGTTATAAACCCCTCCACTTT; CDR3aa: CASRDRGYKPLHF
abundance: many; v_gene: TRBV20-1; d_gene: NA; j_gene: TRBJ1-6; len: 17; CDR3nt: TGCAGTGCTAGGATACAAGGAATCAGCTCCTATAATTCACCCCTCCACTTT; CDR3aa: CSARIQGISSYNSPLHF
abundance: many; v_gene: TRBV7-3; d_gene: NA; j_gene: TRBJ2-5; len: 15; CDR3nt: TGTGCCAGCAGCTTAACACCAGGCATTGGGGAGACCCAGTACTTC; CDR3aa: CASSLTPGIGETQYF
abundance: few; v_gene: TRBV2; d_gene: TRBD1; j_gene: TRBJ1-2; len: 12; CDR3nt: TGTGCCAGCAGGGAACAGGGGAATGGCTACACCTTC; CDR3aa: CASREQGNGYTF
abundance: many; v_gene: TRBV4-3; d_gene: NA; j_gene: TRBJ2-7; len: 13; CDR3nt: TGCGCCAGCAGCTATGGTCTGAACTACGAGCAGTACTTC; CDR3aa: CASSYGLNYEQYF
abundance: many; v_gene: TRBV5-1; d_gene: NA; j_gene: TRBJ2-1; len: 16; CDR3nt: TGCGCCAGCAGCACCGCCGGGACATCACTTTACAATGAGCAGTTCTTC; CDR3aa: CASSTAGTSLYNEQFF
abundance: NA; v_gene: TRBV7-2; d_gene: NA; j_gene: TRBJ1-2; len: 15; CDR3nt: TGTGCCAGCAGCCGGACCGGGCCTACTAACTATGGCTACACCTTC; CDR3aa: CASSRTGPTNYGYTF
abundance: many; v_gene: TRBV20-1; d_gene: NA; j_gene: TRBJ2-3; len: 15; CDR3nt: TGCAGTGCTATTGACTCATCCTCGGGCACAGATACGCAGTATTTT; CDR3aa: CSAIDSSSGTDTQYF
abundance: many; v_gene: TRBV10-3; d_gene: TRBD1; j_gene: TRBJ2-1; len: 15; CDR3nt: TGTGCCATCAGTCGAACAGGGGGCCTAAACAATGAGCAGTTCTTC; CDR3aa: CAISRTGGLNNEQFF
abundance: NA; v_gene: TRBV7-9; d_gene: TRBD2; j_gene: TRBJ2-7; len: 15; CDR3nt: TGTGCCAGCAGCGGACGGACTAGCGGGAGAGGGGAGCAGTACTTC; CDR3aa: CASSGRTSGRGEQYF
abundance: few; v_gene: TRBV28; d_gene: NA; j_gene: TRBJ2-7; len: 15; CDR3nt: TGTGCCAGCAGTCTAGGGGTGGCAGTCCCTTACGAGCAGTACTTC; CDR3aa: CASSLGVAVPYEQYF
abundance: many; v_gene: TRBV4-3; d_gene: NA; j_gene: TRBJ2-3; len: 13; CDR3nt: TGCGCCAGCAGCCGTGGACTCACAGATACGCAGTATTTT; CDR3aa: CASSRGLTDTQYF
abundance: many; v_gene: TRBV3-1; d_gene: TRBD1; j_gene: TRBJ1-1; len: 16; CDR3nt: TGTGCCAGCAGCCAAGCGCACACAGGGGGGGACACTGAAGCTTTCTTT; CDR3aa: CASSQAHTGGDTEAFF
abundance: NA; v_gene: TRBV20-1; d_gene: TRBD1; j_gene: TRBJ1-2; len: 12; CDR3nt: TGCAGTGCAACAGGGGGCGGCTATGGCTACACCTTC; CDR3aa: CSATGGGYGYTF
abundance: many; v_gene: TRBV7-8; d_gene: TRBD1; j_gene: TRBJ1-5; len: 14; CDR3nt: TGTGCCAGCAGCTCGGGACAGGAGAATCAGCCCCAGCATTTT; CDR3aa: CASSSGQENQPQHF
abundance: many; v_gene: TRBV7-9; d_gene: TRBD1; j_gene: TRBJ2-5; len: 15; CDR3nt: TGTGCCAGCAGCTCCTGGGACAGGGAGGAGGAGACCCAGTACTTC; CDR3aa: CASSSWDREEETQYF
abundance: NA; v_gene: TRBV18; d_gene: NA; j_gene: TRBJ2-3; len: 16; CDR3nt: TGTGCCAGCTCACCCTCCGGGACTACAGGGCCAGATACGCAGTATTTT; CDR3aa: CASSPSGTTGPDTQYF
abundance: many; v_gene: TRBV11-2; d_gene: NA; j_gene: TRBJ1-1; len: 13; CDR3nt: TGTGCCAGCAGCTTAGACAGGGGAGTTCAAGCTTTCTTT; CDR3aa: CASSLDRGVQAFF